This T cell receptor (beta chain) was captured by sequencing in a study of immune cell composition in non-small cell lung cancer. Assay used: immunoSEQ multiplex PCR; TCRdb lists only in-frame clones, some missing. The table lists 11,000 or so clones, around 64% of them singletons. Study results and caveats: Clones >0.5% enriched in tumour were rarer in adenocarcinoma (33%) than squamous (roughly 75%).

The CDR3 extends over 19 amino acids. Turning to this clone: Its antigen is not identified.

Source material: lung tumor tissue. The chain couples TRBV21-1 to TRBJ2-3; TRBD2 is the table's D call, not checked against the DNA. TRBV21-1 is a listed pseudogene. This clonotype was sampled from a human donor with non-small cell lung cancer. CDR3 bases: TGTGCCAGCAGCAACTCTACCCACTCTAGCGGGACAAGCACAGATACGCAGTATTTT. Protein product: CASSNSTHSSGTSTDTQYF.